One sample yielded the 8 T cell receptor beta chains listed below, sequenced in a study of blood T cell repertoires in COVID-19. This table comes from immunoSEQ multiplex PCR, and its TCRdb copy is limited to in-frame clones, with some not included. Counted here are some 31,000 clones, around 90% occurring once; the ten biggest clones make up under 2.5%. Sequencing used peripheral blood. These receptors originate from a man aged 50 or older with active COVID-19.

The chain carries TRBV28 and TRBJ2-1; 7 nucleotides agree with TRBD2. Per the germline V gene, CDR1 is MDHEN and CDR2 is SYDVKM. V shed 3 bases, J shed 0 bases, and the junction held 5 bases outside the gene matches. CDR3 size: 16 residues. CDR3 bases: TGTGCCAGCAGTTTTGTAGCGGGTAGCTCCTACAATGAGCAGTTCTTC. It is translated as CASSFVAGSSYNEQFF.

The V gene is TRBV5-1, the J gene TRBJ1-2; 8 bases are shared with TRBD1. Germline lookup yields CDR1 SGHRS and CDR2 YFSETQ. V gave up 4 bases and J gave up 3 bases; unmatched junction bases: 11. The CDR3 is 16 amino acids. The CDR3 sequence is CASSLGAAGGDYGYTF. Here the CDR3 DNA reads TGCGCCAGCAGCCTGGGGGCGGCAGGGGGCGACTATGGCTACACCTTC.

V and J are TRBV5-1 and TRBJ2-2; TRBD2 agrees at 13 bases. V was clipped by 7 bases and J by 3 bases; unmatched bases: 6. Looked up from germline, CDR1 is SGHRS and CDR2 is YFSETQ. The length of the CDR3 is 16 residues. The DNA of the CDR3 is TGCGCCAGCGGACTAGCGGGAGTGACGGACACCGGGGAGCTGTTTTTT. Encoded protein: CASGLAGVTDTGELFF.

The chain employs TRBV29-1 and TRBJ2-3; TRBD2 aligns across 9 bases. V lost 6 bases, J lost 3 bases, and 1 base stayed unmatched. The V gene's germline CDR1 is SQVTM and CDR2 ANQGSEA. The CDR3 runs 12 residues. CDR3 residues: CSVGLATDTQYF. Written as DNA, the CDR3 is TGCAGCGTCGGACTAGCGACAGATACGCAGTATTTT.

This chain joins TRBV5-1 and TRBJ2-3; 8 nucleotides agree with TRBD2. V shed 0 bases, J shed 0 bases, and the junction held 3 bases outside the gene matches. This CDR3 is 16 amino acids long. Germline V lookup: CDR1 SGHRS, CDR2 YFSETQ. CDR3 in amino acids: CASSLGSSGSTDTQYF. The CDR3 region has the DNA TGCGCCAGCAGCTTGGGGTCTAGCGGGAGCACAGATACGCAGTATTTT.

The chain has TRBV29-1 and TRBJ1-2, with TRBD1 as a possible D gene (6 bases). V was shortened by 1 base and J by 1 base, with 19 bases between the two germline ends. Germline loops: CDR1 SQVTM, CDR2 ANQGSEA. This CDR3 comprises 17 residues. The CDR3 DNA reads as TGCAGCGTTGAAGGGGAGGGGGGCGACCGTAATAACTATGGCTACACCTTC. Translating it yields CSVEGEGGDRNNYGYTF. Supplemented by reference TRBV29-1 and TRBJ1-2, the full variable domain reads SAVISQKPSRDICQRGTSLTIQCQVDSQVTMMFWYRQQPGQSLTLIATANQGSEATYESGFVIDKFPISRPNLTFSTLTVSNMSPEDSSIYLCSVEGEGGDRNNYGYTFGSGTRLTVV.

V gene TRBV20-1 combines with J gene TRBJ2-1, with TRBD2 identical over 11 bases. V shed 3 bases, J shed 0 bases, and the junction held 7 bases outside the gene matches. The CDR3 has 17 residues. Looked up from germline, CDR1 is DFQATT and CDR2 is SNEGSKA (reference sequence). CDR3 residues: CSASSLAGGSSYNEQFF. The CDR3 DNA reads TGCAGTGCTAGTTCCCTAGCGGGGGGCAGCTCCTACAATGAGCAGTTCTTC.

This chain connects TRBV6-5 to TRBJ1-2, with 9 bases that match TRBD1. The germline V gene encodes CDR1 MNHEY and CDR2 SVGAGI. V was clipped by 6 bases and J by 8 bases; unmatched bases: 10. CDR3 length: 14 residues. CDR3 sequence reads: CASRGTGTGWGYTF. The CDR3 region has the DNA TGTGCCAGCAGGGGAACCGGGACAGGGTGGGGCTACACCTTC.